This T cell receptor beta chain was captured by sequencing in a study of blood T cell repertoires in COVID-19. Looking at the study overall: Samples of COVID-19 (acute and convalescent) were obtained from the United States, Italy and Spain. T cells, B-cell-depleted T cells, or PBMCs provided the cDNA or gDNA that served as material.

Trimming cost V 1 base and J 5 bases, with 12 bases left between them. The germline gives CDR1 LNHDA, CDR2 SQIVND (reference sequence). There are 15 residues in the CDR3. Under the authors' procedure: The assay estimated nucleated cells by amplifying reference gene primers. Data came from immunoSEQ multiplex PCR; TCRdb stores just in-frame clones and leaves some out. That table is the source of V, J and clone size, and D and trimming were worked out from the DNA. In the table there are 110,000 to 150,000 clones, 84% of which are singletons. The sample comprised peripheral blood. The origin of this receptor is a human donor in a cohort sampled during active COVID-19. This chain connects TRBV19 to TRBJ2-1, with D perhaps TRBD2 (6 bases). The CDR3 region has the DNA TGTGCCAGTAGTATAGTAGCGGCCACCAACAATGAGCAGTTCTTC. It specifies CASSIVAATNNEQFF.